One sample yielded the 15 T cell receptor beta chains listed below, sequenced in a study of blood T cell repertoires in COVID-19. Generated by immunoSEQ multiplex PCR, the TCRdb table keeps only in-frame clones and is missing some. The data contain 130,000 or so clones, about 88% of them singletons. The sample comprised PBMCs or T cells enriched from blood (not recorded which). The receptors were gathered from a man in his forties or fifties with acute COVID-19.

This chain links TRBV7-9 with TRBJ1-2, with 7 bases identical to TRBD1. The germline CDR1 and CDR2 sequences are SEHNR and FQNEAQ (reference sequence). V was pared by 5 bases and J by 3 bases, with 6 bases of the junction left unmatched. The CDR3 is made up of 14 amino acids. This chain's CDR3 is CASSLLGGHYGYTF. Written as DNA, the CDR3 is TGTGCCAGCAGCCTCCTAGGGGGCCACTATGGCTACACCTTC.

This sequence joins TRBV5-1 and TRBJ1-1; D remains unclear. The germline gives CDR1 SGHRS, CDR2 YFSETQ. The CDR3 contains 15 residues. The germline V and J ends were trimmed by 0 bases and 3 bases, with 12 bases remaining between them. The CDR3 sequence is CASSLGGGRDTEAFF. The CDR3 nucleotides read TGCGCCAGCAGCTTGGGCGGCGGTAGAGACACTGAAGCTTTCTTT.

The chain carries TRBV11-1 and TRBJ1-3; D uncertain. The length of the CDR3 is 14 residues. Germline V gene data show CDR1 as SGHAT and CDR2 as FQDESV (reference sequence). The V and J ends lost 3 bases and 1 base respectively, with 7 bases between them. The DNA for the CDR3 is TGTGCCAGCAGCTTTCACCAGTCTGGAAACACCATATATTTT. It is translated as CASSFHQSGNTIYF.

The V call is TRBV14, the J call TRBJ2-5, with D possibly being TRBD1 (5 bases). Trimming shortened V by 1 base and J by 4 bases, and 19 bases separated the two germline ends. The CDR3 spans 17 residues. The germline gives CDR1 SGHDN, CDR2 FVKESK. This CDR3 reads CASSQGAAGSTAETQYF. The CDR3 bases are TGTGCCAGCAGCCAAGGTGCGGCAGGGTCGACGGCAGAGACCCAGTACTTC.

In nucleotides, the CDR3 is TGTGCCAGTAGTCAGCCGGACATACCTAAATCTTTCTTT. It translates to CASSQPDIPKSFF. The J gene is TRBJ1-1, the V gene TRBV19; weak D call: TRBD1 (5 bases). V lost 5 bases and J lost 12, with 19 bases in between. CDR3 length: 13 amino acids. Germline V gene sequence: CDR1 LNHDA, CDR2 SQIVND (reference sequence). The variable domain in full, with the rest retrieved from reference TRBV19 and TRBJ1-1, is DGGITQSPKYLFRKEGQNVTLSCEQNLNHDAMYWYRQDPGQGLRLIYYSQIVNDFQKGDIAEGYSVSREKKESFPLTVTSAQKNPTAFYLCASSQPDIPKSFFGQGTRLTVV.

The chain couples TRBV5-4 to TRBJ2-3, with D possibly matching TRBD1 (6 bases). The CDR3 length is 13 residues. V lost 2 bases, J lost 4 bases, and 8 bases lay in between. The germline CDR1 and CDR2 sequences are SGHNT and YYREEE (reference sequence). CDR3 amino acids: CASSFQGSDTQYF. CDR3 nucleotide sequence: TGTGCCAGCAGCTTTCAGGGGTCAGATACGCAGTATTTT. Full variable domain (rest looked up from reference TRBV5-4 and TRBJ2-3): ETGVTQSPTHLIKTRGQQVTLRCSSQSGHNTVSWYQQALGQGPQFIFQYYREEENGRGNFPPRFSGLQFPNYSSELNVNALELDDSALYLCASSFQGSDTQYFGPGTRLTVL.

Only one count was recorded for this clone. The rearrangement uses TRBV10-3 and TRBJ1-4; 7 positions agree with TRBD1. The germline gives CDR1 ENHRY, CDR2 SYGVKD. The CDR3 consists of 15 residues. Trimming took 6 bases from V and 4 from J; bases not matched to a gene: 8. The CDR3 region is CAISEGGTVNEKLFF. CDR3 in DNA: TGTGCCATCAGCGAGGGAGGGACAGTTAATGAAAAACTGTTTTTT.

The chain joins TRBV5-6 to TRBJ1-1; D remains ambiguous. Trimming took 1 base from V and 5 from J, leaving 9 bases between them. This CDR3 is 13 amino acids long. Per the germline V gene, CDR1 is SGHDT and CDR2 is YYEEEE. The CDR3 bases are TGTGCCAGCAGCTTGATTGCAGGTACTGAAGCTTTCTTT. It codes for CASSLIAGTEAFF.

This chain links TRBV19 with TRBJ1-2; perhaps TRBD1 as D (6 bases). This CDR3 has 13 amino acids. V lost 3 bases, J lost 7 bases, and 12 bases lay in between. Looked up from germline, CDR1 is LNHDA and CDR2 is SQIVND (reference sequence). CDR3 residues: CASSISLGGGYTF. Here the CDR3 DNA reads TGTGCCAGTAGTATTTCCTTAGGGGGTGGCTACACCTTC.

The DNA of the CDR3 is TGTGCCAGCAGTCGTAGTTTGGGGGAGGGGAGCTATGGCTACACCTTC. As protein: CASSRSLGEGSYGYTF. The chain carries TRBV27 and TRBJ1-2; D is perhaps TRBD1 (5 bases). Germline CDR1 MNHEY, CDR2 SMNVEV (reference sequence). V shed 5 bases and J shed 4 bases, with 20 bases lying between them. This CDR3 has 16 amino acids.

This chain uses TRBV2 with TRBJ2-5; no firm D call. CDR3 size: 10 residues. CDR1 and CDR2 (germline): SNHLY, FYNNEI. The V gene lost 8 bases and the J gene lost 5 bases, with 6 bases spanning the gap. The CDR3 here is CASRSETQYF. The CDR3 DNA sequence: TGTGCCAGCCGGTCTGAGACCCAGTACTTC.

The V and J genes are TRBV28 and TRBJ2-7; D is perhaps TRBD2 (6 bases). Germline lookup yields CDR1 MDHEN and CDR2 SYDVKM. This CDR3 contains 13 residues. V was cut by 8 bases and J by 0 bases, with 11 bases left in between. The CDR3 coding sequence is TGTGCCAGCTCCGGGACTCCCTCCTACGAGCAGTACTTC. It codes for CASSGTPSYEQYF.

The rearrangement links TRBV5-6 to TRBJ2-5, with 8 bases aligning to TRBD2. The length of the CDR3 is 14 residues. Germline CDR1 is SGHDT and CDR2 is YYEEEE. V lost 3 bases and J lost 4; bases outside the gene matches: 5. The CDR3 is CASSYSGTGETQYF. CDR3 coding DNA: TGTGCCAGCAGCTATAGCGGGACGGGAGAGACCCAGTACTTC.

The chain recombines TRBV6-1 with TRBJ2-1, with TRBD1 matching over 9 bases. The CDR3 loop spans 16 amino acids. Unmatched junction bases numbered 3, after V lost 2 bases and J lost 1 base. Germline V gene sequence: CDR1 MNHNS, CDR2 SASEGT. CDR3 sequence: CASSELGTGSYNEQFF. The CDR3 coding sequence is TGTGCCAGCAGTGAACTTGGGACAGGGTCCTACAATGAGCAGTTCTTC.

The chain links TRBV3-1 (or the pseudogene TRBV3-2) to TRBJ2-3; 14 positions match TRBD2. CDR1 LGHDT and CDR2 YNNKEL come from the germline V gene (reference sequence). The V gene end was trimmed by 5 bases and the J gene end by 5 bases; junction bases not matched to a gene: 9. The CDR3 has 17 residues. The CDR3 nucleotides are TGTGCCAGCAGCGCCCGACTAGCGGGGGGGCACGGAGATACGCAGTATTTT. The encoded protein is CASSARLAGGHGDTQYF.